Listed below are T cell receptor beta chains from one sample, sequenced in a study of radiation and T cells in renal cell carcinoma. Sequenced by immunoSEQ multiplex PCR; TCRdb stores in-frame clones only, minus some. The repertoire includes 50,000 to 65,000 clones, about 80% of them detected once, and roughly 7.5% sits in the top ten. This specimen consisted of blood, obtained from a patient whose treatment included radiotherapy and nephrectomy. The receptors originated from a man aged 55 to 70 with renal cell carcinoma. The CDR3 runs from the conserved cysteine through the conserved F or W. D genes are given only for firm matches. Only part of the rows carry a size: once, few, many, or a class if the clone is expanded.

V	D	J	length	size	DNA	CDR3
TRBV10-1	TRBD1	TRBJ1-1	14	-	TGCGCCAGCAGTGTGGACAGGGTCTTTGGTGAAGCTTTCTTT	CASSVDRVFGEAFF
TRBV5-4	-	TRBJ2-5	14	-	TGTGCCAGCACCTCTGAACAGGCTCAAGAGACCCAGTACTTC	CASTSEQAQETQYF
TRBV19	-	TRBJ2-7	14	-	TGTGCCAGTAGTACAGGGGTTCGCACCTACGAGCAGTACTTC	CASSTGVRTYEQYF
TRBV7-2	TRBD2	TRBJ2-1	16	-	TGTGCCAGCAGCTCGCGGACTAGCGGGTCGGTAAATGAGCAGTTCTTC	CASSSRTSGSVNEQFF
TRBV27	-	TRBJ1-1	14	-	TGTGCCAGCAGTTTCTTGGGGGTAAACACTGAAGCTTTCTTT	CASSFLGVNTEAFF
TRBV7-9	TRBD2	TRBJ2-1	16	-	TGTGCCAGCAGCTTCGGGACTAGCGGGGGGGACAATGAGCAGTTCTTC	CASSFGTSGGDNEQFF
TRBV18	-	TRBJ1-4	13	-	TGTGCCAGCTCCGGGCAGGGGCAAGAAAAACTGTTTTTT	CASSGQGQEKLFF
TRBV7-2	TRBD1	TRBJ1-5	13	once	TGTGCCAGCAGCTCACAGGGGACTCAGCCCCAGCATTTT	CASSSQGTQPQHF
TRBV6-6	-	TRBJ1-2	15	-	TGTGCCAGCAGCCCAGGGGTGATAAGTAACTATGGCTACACCTTC	CASSPGVISNYGYTF
TRBV27	-	TRBJ2-2	12	-	TGTGCCAGCAGTTTAGGCCCCGGGGAGCTGTTTTTT	CASSLGPGELFF
TRBV18	-	TRBJ2-1	14	-	TGTGCCAGCTCCCAAGCCAGCTCCTACAATGAGCAGTTCTTC	CASSQASSYNEQFF
TRBV21-1	-	TRBJ1-5	13	-	TGTGCCAGCACCGACAGTAGCAATCAGCCCCAGCATTTT	CASTDSSNQPQHF
TRBV5-5	-	TRBJ2-5	16	few	TGTGCCAGCAGCTTAAGTTTAGGAGGCAACCAAGAGACCCAGTACTTC	CASSLSLGGNQETQYF
TRBV7-6	-	TRBJ2-1	18	-	-	CASSLFLLAGGTYNEQFF
TRBV7-9	-	TRBJ2-1	15	-	TGTGCCAGCAGCTCCGGGACAAAGTGGGGCAATGAGCAGTTCTTC	CASSSGTKWGNEQFF
TRBV7-6	TRBD2	TRBJ2-1	17	many	TGTGCCAGCAGCTCCCGAGAGCGGGGGTACTCCTACAATGAGCAGTTCTTC	CASSSRERGYSYNEQFF
TRBV5-1	TRBD2	TRBJ2-1	16	-	TGCGCCAGCAGCTTGAGCGGGACTAGCGGGATCAATGAGCAGTTCTTC	CASSLSGTSGINEQFF
TRBV4-2	-	TRBJ2-5	17	-	TGTGCCAGCAGCCAAGTCTCGAGTGTCGGACCCTCGGAGACCCAGTACTTC	CASSQVSSVGPSETQYF
TRBV4-3	-	TRBJ2-7	15	-	TGCGCCAGCAGCCAAGATTTGGATGACGACTACGAGCAGTACTTC	CASSQDLDDDYEQYF
TRBV7-9	-	TRBJ1-6	16	-	TGTGCCAGCAGCCCCCGGGAGCGGGGGGTTAATTCACCCCTCCACTTT	CASSPRERGVNSPLHF
TRBV11-2	-	TRBJ2-7	13	-	TGTGCCAGCAGCTTAGTTCGCTCCTACGAGCAGTACTTC	CASSLVRSYEQYF
TRBV29-1	-	TRBJ2-2	13	-	TGCAGCGTTGGGACAATGGAAGCGGGGGAGCTGTTTTTT	CSVGTMEAGELFF
TRBV27	-	TRBJ2-2	13	-	TGTGCCAGCAGTACACTACAGGGCGGGGAGCTGTTTTTT	CASSTLQGGELFF
TRBV10-3	-	TRBJ1-1	13	-	TGTGCCATCAGTGATAGCGGGAGGGACGAAGCTTTCTTT	CAISDSGRDEAFF
TRBV7-2	-	TRBJ1-2	15	-	TGTGCCAGCAGGCTGGCGGCACAGGGTATGGGAGGCTACACCTTC	CASRLAAQGMGGYTF
TRBV15	-	TRBJ2-1	14	-	TGTGCCACCAGCAGAACCAGTAAGGGAAATGAGCAGTTCTTC	CATSRTSKGNEQFF
TRBV13	-	TRBJ1-4	14	-	TGTGCCAGCAGCCGTGGGGGCCCCCCTCGAGGACTGTTTTTT	CASSRGGPPRGLFF
TRBV6-4	TRBD1	TRBJ2-2	14	once	TGTGCCAGCAGTGACTCAGGGGGCCCCGGGGAGCTGTTTTTT	CASSDSGGPGELFF
TRBV11-2	-	TRBJ2-2	14	-	TGTGCCAGCAGTCCCCCCTGGGGGGCCGGGGAGCTGTTTTTT	CASSPPWGAGELFF
TRBV11-2	TRBD2	TRBJ2-3	17	-	TGTGCCAGCAGCTTAGATCTGGGTAGCGGGAGGGCAGATACGCAGTATTTT	CASSLDLGSGRADTQYF
TRBV5-1	-	TRBJ1-6	14	-	TGCGCCAGGAGTGCGCGGGGGCTGGCTTCACCCCTCCACTTT	CARSARGLASPLHF
TRBV9	TRBD1	TRBJ2-7	15	few	TGTGCCAGCAGCGTAGGGGGACAGGGAGGCTACGAGCAGTACTTC	CASSVGGQGGYEQYF
TRBV30	-	TRBJ1-1	16	-	TGTGCCTGGAGTTATGAAGGGGGATGGTCGGACACTGAAGCTTTCTTT	CAWSYEGGWSDTEAFF
TRBV19	-	TRBJ1-4	16	-	TGTGCCAGTAGTTCGGACGGGACTCCCATAGGTGAAAAACTGTTTTTT	CASSSDGTPIGEKLFF
TRBV7-8	-	TRBJ2-1	14	-	TGTGCCAGCAGCTTACTGGGGGTGGGGAATGAGCAGTTCTTC	CASSLLGVGNEQFF
TRBV4-1	-	TRBJ2-7	15	few	TGCGCCAGCAGCCAAGATTTTAGGGGGAACTACGAGCAGTACTTC	CASSQDFRGNYEQYF
TRBV9	-	TRBJ2-1	15	-	TGTGCCAGCAGCGGGGCGGACCGCCCCCGGGGTGAGCAGTTCTTC	CASSGADRPRGEQFF
TRBV9	TRBD2	TRBJ2-3	16	-	TGTGCCAGCAGCGTAGGAAGCGGGGGGGTAGCGGATACGCAGTATTTT	CASSVGSGGVADTQYF
TRBV27	-	TRBJ2-6	16	-	TGTGCCAGCAGTTCCCGGACTGGCTCTGGGGCCAACGTCCTGACTTTC	CASSSRTGSGANVLTF
TRBV6-5	-	TRBJ2-1	12	-	TGTGCCAGCAGTTCCCCCCGGACTGAGCAGTTCTTC	CASSSPRTEQFF
TRBV15	TRBD1	TRBJ1-4	16	-	TGTGCCACCAGCAGAGATCTGGCAGGGGGCCATGAAAAACTGTTTTTT	CATSRDLAGGHEKLFF
TRBV11-2	TRBD2	TRBJ2-2	19	-	TGTGCCAGCAGCTTAACACTCATAGCGGGAGGACCGAACACCGGGGAGCTGTTTTTT	CASSLTLIAGGPNTGELFF
TRBV10-1	-	TRBJ2-7	12	-	TGCGCCAGCAGTGATAGCTTCTACGAGCAGTACTTC	CASSDSFYEQYF
TRBV19	TRBD2	TRBJ2-1	16	-	TGTGCCAGTAGTATAGCTCGACTAGCGCCCTACAATGAGCAGTTCTTC	CASSIARLAPYNEQFF
TRBV6-1	-	TRBJ1-2	11	once	TGTGCCAGCAGTGAAGTAGCAGGCTACACCTTC	CASSEVAGYTF
TRBV29-1	-	TRBJ2-4	13	-	TGCAGCCATGGAGGGGAGTACGAAAACATTCAGTACTTC	CSHGGEYENIQYF
TRBV7-3	-	TRBJ2-3	15	-	TGTGCCAGCAGCCTCTCGCGGGGACCTAGGGATACGCAGTATTTT	CASSLSRGPRDTQYF
TRBV2	-	TRBJ1-5	12	few	TGTGCCAGCAGTGGGAGTAATCAGCCCCAGCATTTT	CASSGSNQPQHF
TRBV4-1	-	TRBJ2-5	13	-	TGCGCCAGCAGCCAAGATACCCTTGTCGATCAGTACTTC	CASSQDTLVDQYF
TRBV19	TRBD2	TRBJ2-1	14	-	TGTGCCAGTAGTATAAAGCGGGGGCGCAATGAGCAGTTCTTC	CASSIKRGRNEQFF
TRBV6-1	-	TRBJ1-5	15	few	TGTGCCAGCAGTGGAGGAGGGTTTAGGGATCAGCCCCAGCATTTT	CASSGGGFRDQPQHF